The clone carrying this T cell receptor beta chain has a handful of counts. Antigen unknown. This entry is derived from a study of T-cell reconstitution after alpha-beta-depleted transplantation in children. Regarding the study as a whole: After transplant, at about two months, alpha-beta T cells were reportedly derived from several hundred expanded graft clones.

Unique molecular identifiers featured in how the TCRbeta library was prepared. TCRdb passed the PCR reads through MiXCR, listing each CDR3 protein once. The sample comprises around 100,000 distinct CDR3 sequences, 10% of which are singletons, and less than 35% rests with the top ten. The CDR3 length is 15 residues. With 5 bases removed from V and 2 bases from J, the gap between germline ends came to 15 bases. The germline CDR1 and CDR2 sequences are LGHDT and YNNKEL (reference sequence). This clonotype was sampled from a boy younger than 10 with acute lymphoblastic leukemia, due to receive a stem cell transplant. V usage is TRBV3-1 and J usage is TRBJ1-1; D is unclear. The sequences come from PBMCs, collected before TCRalphabeta/CD19-depleted stem cell transplant. CDR3 region: CASSSARTLNTEAFF. CDR3 nucleotide sequence: TGTGCCAGCAGCTCAGCCAGAACCTTAAACACTGAAGCTTTCTTT.